The present T cell receptor (beta chain) was sequenced within a study of T cells after yellow fever vaccination. Background on the study: Researchers used SMART-Seq v4 Ultra Low Input to prepare fractions that had low cell numbers.

This CDR3 region has 13 residues. Per the germline V gene, CDR1 is MGHDK and CDR2 is SYGVNS. Germline trimming cut 6 bases from V and 7 bases from J; bases unmatched to any gene: 3. Universal primer sites and UMIs were introduced during 5'RACE template-switching synthesis of TCR cDNA. TCRdb re-derived calls from the 5' RACE reads in MiXCR, one entry per CDR3 protein. The table lists some 240,000 distinct CDR3 sequences, 5.2% of them singletons, with about 3.5% in the top ten. Regarding the study as a whole: A weaker but faster secondary response was observed, peaking on day 5 versus 15. Primary-vaccination clones mostly resurfaced post-booster (just under 98% CD4, 85% to 90% CD8).

This clonotype showed up many times. The antigen is unknown. The chain couples TRBV25-1 to TRBJ1-4; TRBD1 matches 9 bases. The source is a man between 18 and 35 years old who received the YFV17D yellow fever vaccine. The sample consisted of CD4+ T cells sorted from PBMCs, taken on the day of the yellow fever booster vaccination. The CDR3 sequence is CASRQGASEKLFF. The CDR3 DNA reads TGTGCCAGCAGACAGGGGGCTAGTGAAAAACTGTTTTTT.